The sequence of this T cell receptor (beta chain) was determined in a study of shared clonotypes between healthy human individuals. Trimming stripped 5 bases from V and 2 bases from J, with 13 bases between. CDR1 and CDR2 (germline): MNHEY, SMNVEV (reference sequence). CDR3 size: 14 residues. Data came from immunoSEQ multiplex PCR; TCRdb stores just in-frame clones and leaves some out. The table shows over a million clones, with around 78% occurring only once. The J gene is TRBJ2-7, the V gene TRBV27; D is perhaps TRBD2 (6 bases). This TCR was sampled from a man aged 18 to 30 in good health. Some clones in this sample may be carry-over from other donors' samples. The specimen sequenced was memory CD4+ T cells from PBMCs. Sample subset: CD45RA-negative fraction. Here the CDR3 reads CASSLSGLPYEQYF. CDR3 in DNA: TGTGCCAGCAGTCTAAGCGGGCTCCCCTACGAGCAGTACTTC.